One sample yielded the 22 T cell receptor beta chains listed below, sequenced in a study of cytomegalovirus exposure and HLA in healthy donors. PCR amplification relied on 60 Vbeta primers (plus 13 Jbeta primers). Generated by immunoSEQ multiplex PCR, the TCRdb table keeps only in-frame clones and is missing some. Of around 150,000 clones in the sample, around 76% were seen once. What was sequenced was PBMCs. All receptors derive from a female donor in good health and CMV-seronegative.

This sequence joins TRBV29-1 and TRBJ2-3, with 9 bases aligning to TRBD1. This CDR3 spans 13 amino acids. Unmatched junction bases numbered 3, after V lost 3 bases and J lost 5 bases. Per the germline V gene, CDR1 is SQVTM and CDR2 is ANQGSEA. CDR3 loop: CSVETGGLDTQYF. The DNA for the CDR3 is TGCAGCGTTGAGACAGGGGGGCTAGATACGCAGTATTTT.

The chain recombines TRBV5-5 with TRBJ1-1, with no clear D. Germline values: CDR1 SGHKS, CDR2 YYEKEE (reference sequence). CDR3 length equals 11 residues. V was trimmed by 0 bases and J by 7 bases, leaving 4 bases between them. The CDR3 DNA sequence: TGTGCCAGCAGCTTGGGAGGTGAAGCTTTCTTT. Protein: CASSLGGEAFF.

This chain uses TRBV25-1 with TRBJ2-1; TRBD1 matches 8 bases. This CDR3 contains 15 residues. J lost 6 bases, V lost 5 bases, and 9 bases had no gene match. CDR1 and CDR2 from the germline V gene are MGHDK and SYGVNS. CDR3 DNA sequence: TGTGCCAGCAGTCGGCCGGGACAGGAGTTCAATGAGCAGTTCTTC. It translates to CASSRPGQEFNEQFF.

The chain employs TRBV18 and TRBJ1-1; D is perhaps TRBD1 (5 bases). The CDR3 has 15 amino acids. Germline CDR1 and CDR2: KGHSH and LQKENI. V dropped 3 bases and J dropped 5 bases, with 16 bases sitting between them. In nucleotides, the CDR3 is TGTGCCAGCTCACCGATCGGGCAGGGTGAAACTGAAGCTTTCTTT. Its translation: CASSPIGQGETEAFF.

CDR3 region: CASSVGDSGTYEQYF. The DNA of the CDR3 is TGTGCCAGCAGCGTAGGTGATAGCGGGACCTACGAGCAGTACTTC. The rearrangement uses TRBV9 and TRBJ2-7; 8 positions agree with TRBD2. This CDR3 spans 15 amino acids. V trimming: 0 bases; J trimming: 2 bases; junction bases outside the gene matches: 4. The germline V gene has CDR1 SGDLS and CDR2 YYNGEE.

The chain recombines TRBV5-4 with TRBJ2-5, with D perhaps TRBD2 (6 bases). CDR1 is SGHNT, CDR2 YYREEE, per germline (reference sequence). The V end was cut by 0 bases, the J end by 1 base, with 10 bases between. This CDR3 has 15 amino acids. CDR3 residues: CASSLAGDLQETQYF. The CDR3 bases are TGTGCCAGCAGCTTGGCGGGGGACCTCCAAGAGACCCAGTACTTC.

The J gene is TRBJ1-2, the V gene TRBV5-1; a weak D match, TRBD1 (5 bases). The V and J ends lost 5 bases and 9 bases respectively, with 23 bases between them. Looked up from germline, CDR1 is SGHRS and CDR2 is YFSETQ. The CDR3 runs 15 residues. The CDR3, as DNA: TGCGCCAGCAGGGGGCGGCTCGGGGGATCCGAAAGCTACACCTTC. Protein sequence: CASRGRLGGSESYTF.

V gene TRBV18 combines with J gene TRBJ2-7; possible D gene TRBD1, 5 bases. Germline-derived CDR1 and CDR2 are KGHSH and LQKENI. CDR3 length equals 14 residues. The V end was cut by 2 bases, the J end by 2 bases, with 10 bases between. CDR3 sequence reads: CASSPDRRTYEQYF. The DNA of the CDR3 is TGTGCCAGCTCACCAGACAGACGAACCTACGAGCAGTACTTC.

The gene calls are TRBV6-5 and TRBJ1-5, with D possibly matching TRBD1 (6 bases). Germline V CDR1 and CDR2: MNHEY, SVGAGI. Between the trimmed V and J ends, which lost 5 bases and 7 bases, there was a span of 15 bases. The length of the CDR3 is 14 residues. The CDR3 DNA reads as TGTGCCAGCAGTGAACTGGGGGGGGGCCAGCCCCAGCATTTT. As protein: CASSELGGGQPQHF.

This rearrangement joins TRBV19 to TRBJ1-2; D gene ambiguous. The length of the CDR3 is 15 residues. CDR1 and CDR2 from the germline V gene are LNHDA and SQIVND (reference sequence). Deletions cut 0 bases from V and 6 bases from J, with 14 bases between. CDR3 loop: CASSIDLRSLDGYTF. CDR3 DNA: TGTGCCAGTAGTATAGATCTAAGGAGTCTCGATGGCTACACCTTC.

With regard to this clone: An end of the junction differs from the germline gene, which may be a read error. V is TRBV9 and J is TRBJ2-7; D may be TRBD2 (5 bases). In germline, CDR1 is SGDLS, CDR2 YYNGEE. The CDR3 is made up of 14 amino acids. The CDR3 here is CASSAGSGKYEQCF. For the CDR3, the DNA is TGTGCCAGCAGCGCGGGGTCTGGGAAGTACGAGCAGTGCTTC.

There are a few counts of this clone. The chain employs TRBV9 and TRBJ2-3, with 7 bases aligning to TRBD2. The CDR3 loop spans 15 amino acids. Per germline, CDR1 SGDLS and CDR2 YYNGEE. Trimming removed 0 bases from V and 7 bases from J; junction bases left unmatched: 8. In DNA, the CDR3 is TGTGCCAGCAGCGTAGCTTCCAGCGGGGAGCATACGCAGTATTTT. It specifies CASSVASSGEHTQYF.

The J gene is TRBJ2-1, the V gene TRBV5-1, with unresolved D. This CDR3 has 15 amino acids. Germline V gene lookup returns CDR1 SGHRS and CDR2 YFSETQ. V was clipped by 0 bases and J by 0 bases, with 7 bases between them. Written as DNA, the CDR3 is TGCGCCAGCAGCTTGGACTGGAGCTCCTACAATGAGCAGTTCTTC. This codes for CASSLDWSSYNEQFF.

V usage is TRBV5-8 and J usage is TRBJ1-4; TRBD1 matches at 9 bases. The V gene's germline CDR1 is SGHTS and CDR2 YDEGEE. This CDR3 region has 14 residues. J lost 5 bases, V lost 4 bases, and 3 bases had no gene match. The CDR3: CASSQGQGNEKLFF. In DNA, the CDR3 is TGTGCCAGCAGCCAGGGACAGGGAAATGAAAAACTGTTTTTT.

With regard to this clone: The sample contains more than one DNA sequence encoding this CDR3. V usage is TRBV7-9 and J usage is TRBJ1-5, with D tentatively TRBD1 (5 bases). Germline V gives CDR1 SEHNR, CDR2 FQNEAQ (reference sequence). Trimming took 2 bases from V and 7 from J, leaving 9 bases between them. The CDR3 sequence is 13 residues long. In DNA form, the CDR3 reads TGTGCCAGCAGCTTACGGGGGGAACAGCCCCAGCATTTT. Translation: CASSLRGEQPQHF.

The rearrangement joins TRBV7-9 to TRBJ1-3; D unclear. The germline gives CDR1 SEHNR, CDR2 FQNEAQ (reference sequence). Trimming removed 0 bases from V and 0 bases from J, with 9 bases in between. The CDR3 is 16 residues long. DNA for the CDR3: TGTGCCAGCAGCTTAGCCCAGATATTCTCTGGAAACACCATATATTTT. This encodes CASSLAQIFSGNTIYF.

This clone has more than one count but fewer than ten. The rearrangement uses TRBV29-1 and TRBJ1-2, with D maybe TRBD1 (5 bases). Germline V gene data show CDR1 as SQVTM and CDR2 as ANQGSEA. This CDR3 spans 10 amino acids. The CDR3 region is CIVKGDGYTF. The CDR3 coding sequence is TGCATCGTAAAAGGGGATGGCTACACCTTC.

The chain links TRBV2 to TRBJ1-1; weak D call: TRBD1 (6 bases). The CDR3 length is 14 residues. The germline V and J ends were trimmed by 3 bases and 8 bases, with 16 bases remaining between them. Germline V gives CDR1 SNHLY, CDR2 FYNNEI. CDR3 loop: CASSETYRVGEAFF. In nucleotides, the CDR3 is TGTGCCAGCAGTGAGACGTACAGGGTCGGGGAAGCTTTCTTT.

The V gene is TRBV5-4, the J gene TRBJ2-7; 14 nucleotides align to TRBD2. With V trimmed by 0 bases and J by 6 bases, 5 bases remained unmatched. In germline, CDR1 is SGHNT, CDR2 YYREEE (reference sequence). The CDR3 has 16 residues. The DNA for the CDR3 is TGTGCCAGCAGCTTGGATGGACTAGCGGGGGGCTCCGAGCAGTACTTC. Amino acid sequence: CASSLDGLAGGSEQYF.

This clone was picked up a small number of times. This chain uses TRBV2 with TRBJ1-1; D gene ambiguous. Looked up from germline, CDR1 is SNHLY and CDR2 is FYNNEI. This CDR3 spans 13 amino acids. V gave up 5 bases and J gave up 3 bases, with 10 bases separating them. CDR3 nucleotide sequence: TGTGCCAGCAGTTTTGACCAGGACACTGAAGCTTTCTTT. Amino acids: CASSFDQDTEAFF.

This clone turned up a few times. This chain uses TRBV7-9 with TRBJ2-5, with D tentatively TRBD2 (5 bases). Germline V gene sequence: CDR1 SEHNR, CDR2 FQNEAQ (reference sequence). The V gene lost 3 bases and the J gene lost 2 bases, with 13 bases spanning the gap. The CDR3 covers 15 residues. The CDR3 DNA follows: TGTGCCAGCAGCTTTCCGGCGGGTTTTCAAGAGACCCAGTACTTC. Encoded protein: CASSFPAGFQETQYF.

This clone was recorded only once. V and J are TRBV5-4 and TRBJ1-1; no reliable D call. Germline V lookup: CDR1 SGHNT, CDR2 YYREEE (reference sequence). V lost 5 bases to trimming and J lost 1 base, with 12 bases between them. The CDR3 has 14 amino acids. CDR3 bases: TGTGCCAGCAGTCAAATACAGAGGAACACTGAAGCTTTCTTT. Translated, it gives CASSQIQRNTEAFF. Looking up the rest from reference TRBV5-4 and TRBJ1-1 gives the full variable domain: ETGVTQSPTHLIKTRGQQVTLRCSSQSGHNTVSWYQQALGQGPQFIFQYYREEENGRGNFPPRFSGLQFPNYSSELNVNALELDDSALYLCASSQIQRNTEAFFGQGTRLTVV.